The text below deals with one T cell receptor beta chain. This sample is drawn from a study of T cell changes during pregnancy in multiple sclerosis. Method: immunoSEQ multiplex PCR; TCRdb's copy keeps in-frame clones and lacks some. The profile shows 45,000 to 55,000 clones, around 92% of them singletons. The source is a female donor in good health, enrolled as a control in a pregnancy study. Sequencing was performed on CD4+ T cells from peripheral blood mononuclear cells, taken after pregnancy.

The CDR3 loop reads CASSVTGFAFF. The CDR3 DNA sequence: TGTGCCAGCAGTGTTACAGGGTTTGCTTTCTTT. This chain links TRBV6-6 with TRBJ1-1; weak D call: TRBD1 (6 bases). The length of the CDR3 is 11 residues. Deletions cut 5 bases from V and 11 bases from J, with 12 bases between. Germline CDR1 is MNHNY and CDR2 is SVGAGI (reference sequence).